This T cell receptor (beta chain) was documented in a study of control samples from healthy donors and cancer patients. Profiling relied on immunoSEQ multiplex PCR, and the TCRdb table lists in-frame clones only, not all of them. The profile shows under 80,000 clones, 94% of them singletons. This sequence originates from a woman aged 40 to 49 in good health. The sample comprised blood.

As DNA, the CDR3 is TGCGCCAGCAGCCAAGATAGGGACGAAAAACTGTTTTTT. It encodes CASSQDRDEKLFF. The chain recombines TRBV4-3 with TRBJ1-4; D is perhaps TRBD1 (5 bases). CDR1 and CDR2 (germline): LGHNA, YSLEER. Trimming left V 0 bases short and J 8 bases short, with 7 bases between. The CDR3 sequence is 13 residues long.